The 5 T cell receptor beta chains below were found in one sample sequenced in a study of CXCR3-negative and CXCR3-positive naive CD8 T cells. It was by 5' RACE with UMI labels that the TRB cDNA libraries were prepared. TCRdb re-called the 5' RACE reads; every CDR3 protein appears as one record, without DNA. This table holds over 100,000 distinct CDR3 sequences. The sequenced material came from naive CXCR3- CD8+ T cells from blood. The subset was: CD45RO-CCR7+CD27+CD95- naive CD8+ T cells lacking CXCR3 (TNR3-). All receptors derive from a human donor in good health. Some clones in this sample may be carry-over from other donors' samples.

V gene TRBV4-3 combines with J gene TRBJ2-2; TCRdb gives TRBD2 as the D gene, but with no DNA this cannot be confirmed. Germline loops: CDR1 LGHNA, CDR2 YSLEER. The CDR3 is 17 residues long. CDR3: CASSQEPPSGGTGELFF.

The chain carries TRBV5-5 and TRBJ2-1; the D call of TRBD2 rests on TCRdb alone, since no DNA is present to check it. This CDR3 is built from 17 residues. Germline-derived CDR1 and CDR2 are SGHKS and YYEKEE (reference sequence). The CDR3: CASSLAFSQRFYNEQFF.

This rearrangement joins TRBV28 to TRBJ1-1. The CDR3 extends over 14 amino acids. The V gene's germline CDR1 is MDHEN and CDR2 SYDVKM. The chain's CDR3 is CASSPHVRNTEAFF.

The rearrangement joins TRBV29-1 to TRBJ2-1; TCRdb's D gene call, TRBD2, goes unchecked for lack of DNA. The V gene's germline CDR1 is SQVTM and CDR2 ANQGSEA. This CDR3 spans 13 amino acids. CDR3 protein: CSVGLAGPNEQFF.

The chain is built from TRBV6-5 and TRBJ2-1; TCRdb lists TRBD1, though no DNA is available to test this call. The CDR3 extends over 14 amino acids. From germline, CDR1 is MNHEY and CDR2 SVGAGI. CDR3 protein: CASSRTGSYNEQFF.